This is a list of T cell receptor beta chains from one sample in a study of shared clonotypes between healthy human individuals. Using immunoSEQ multiplex PCR, the repertoire was profiled, and TCRdb retains in-frame clones only, with some absent. Of about 2 million clones listed, just under 95% are singletons. Sequencing was performed on naive CD8+ T cells sorted from blood. These receptor sequences come from a man aged 18 to 29 in good health. The CDR3 runs from the conserved cysteine through the conserved F or W. The D gene is left open where the match is weak. Some rows have no size entry. The others give once, few or many, or a class for an expanded clone.

clone_size,d_call,j_call,v_call,cdr3_aa
-,TRBD2,TRBJ2-5,TRBV5-6,CASSFGGLAGFQETQYF
once,-,TRBJ2-5,TRBV6-4,CASSDSGQETQYF
once,TRBD1,TRBJ1-1,TRBV16,CASSEGARVTEAFF
-,-,TRBJ2-7,TRBV6-5,CASSYSAGPAYEQYF
-,-,TRBJ1-6,TRBV7-9,CASSPPINGLVNSPLHF
-,-,TRBJ2-2,TRBV6-6,CASQSPNTGELFF
once,TRBD1,TRBJ2-7,TRBV28,CASSYDPTGELYEQYF
-,-,TRBJ2-7,TRBV11-2,CASSLGSENYEQYF
-,-,TRBJ1-2,TRBV6-1,CASSEDRSVANYGYTF
-,-,TRBJ2-7,TRBV9,CASSVVPGGHDEQYF
-,-,TRBJ1-1,TRBV2,CASSEYRVPTTEAFF
-,TRBD1,TRBJ1-1,TRBV5-1,CASSDTGGPYMNTEAFF
once,-,TRBJ2-7,TRBV4-1,CASSQVAGGSSSYEQYF
once,-,TRBJ2-7,TRBV27,CASSPGVGSYEQYF
-,-,TRBJ2-1,TRBV15,CATSRESSYNEQFF
-,-,TRBJ1-1,TRBV14,CASSQHGAGTPEAFF
-,-,TRBJ2-5,TRBV27,CASSLVGGPETQYF
-,TRBD2,TRBJ2-1,TRBV4-3,CASSQDLLAGAYNEQFF
-,-,TRBJ1-6,TRBV6-1,CASSEVEREDSPLHF
-,-,TRBJ2-1,TRBV10-3,CAIMDGTYNEQFF
-,-,TRBJ1-1,TRBV10-3,CAGRPGHNTEAFF
-,-,TRBJ2-1,TRBV12-5,CASGLEGGYNEQFF
-,-,TRBJ2-7,TRBV11-2,CASSLEAQGSYEQYF
-,-,TRBJ1-6,TRBV28,CASQTAYNSPLHF
once,-,TRBJ2-1,TRBV2,CASSEWVGTEAYNEQFF
-,-,TRBJ2-7,TRBV5-4,CASSSQGVEGEQYF
-,-,TRBJ2-2,TRBV10-2,CASSPGTGELFF
-,-,TRBJ1-2,TRBV4-1,CASSQSPAGPNYGYTF
-,-,TRBJ1-2,TRBV6-6,CASIPAWDYGYTF
-,TRBD1,TRBJ1-2,TRBV5-6,CASLSTGSPNYGYTF
-,TRBD2,TRBJ2-7,TRBV9,CASSVSTSGSYEQYF
-,-,TRBJ2-3,TRBV4-3,CASSQVYGSVSTDTQYF
once,-,TRBJ1-3,TRBV19,CASLEGQRSGNTIYF
-,TRBD2,TRBJ2-1,TRBV12-5,CASGLAGLEQFF
-,-,TRBJ2-1,TRBV21-1,CASPGLAKRDEQFF
-,-,TRBJ1-2,TRBV7-9,CASSFEAGAMTSYGYTF
-,-,TRBJ2-7,TRBV4-1,CASSQEDSRSYEQYF
-,-,TRBJ2-5,TRBV7-9,CASSLPRAYQETQYF
-,-,TRBJ2-7,TRBV27,CASSFSSGTEDYEQYF
-,TRBD2,TRBJ2-7,TRBV7-2,CASSLSGATYEQYF
-,-,TRBJ2-6,TRBV5-6,CASSLGENSGANVLTF
-,-,TRBJ1-2,TRBV14,CAIPPRANYGYTF
-,-,TRBJ2-2,TRBV15,CATSRGIAMGTGELFF
-,TRBD1,TRBJ2-7,TRBV5-6,CASSYGTGPLEQYF
-,-,TRBJ2-5,TRBV4-1,CASSHEGHRDAGSQYF
-,TRBD2,TRBJ2-1,TRBV5-6,CASSWGPGLENEQFF
-,-,TRBJ2-7,TRBV9,CASSVAGESYEQYF
-,-,TRBJ1-1,TRBV30,CAWSRDNLEAFF